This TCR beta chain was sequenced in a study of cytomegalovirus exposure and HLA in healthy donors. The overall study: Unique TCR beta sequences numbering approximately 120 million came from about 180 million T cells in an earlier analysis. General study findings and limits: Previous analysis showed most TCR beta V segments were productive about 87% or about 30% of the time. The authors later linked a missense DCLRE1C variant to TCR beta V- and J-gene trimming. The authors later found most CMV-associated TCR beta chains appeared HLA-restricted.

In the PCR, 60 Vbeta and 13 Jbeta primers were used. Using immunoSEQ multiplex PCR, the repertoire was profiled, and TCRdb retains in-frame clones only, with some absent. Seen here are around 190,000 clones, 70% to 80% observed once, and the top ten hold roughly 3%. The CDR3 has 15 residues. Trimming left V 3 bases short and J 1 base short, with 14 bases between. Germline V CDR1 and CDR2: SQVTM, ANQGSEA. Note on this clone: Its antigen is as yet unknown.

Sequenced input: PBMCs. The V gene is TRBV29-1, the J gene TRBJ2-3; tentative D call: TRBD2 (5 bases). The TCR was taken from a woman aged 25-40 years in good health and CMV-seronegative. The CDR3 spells CSVEGSGGGTDTQYF. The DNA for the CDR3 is TGCAGCGTTGAGGGGAGCGGCGGAGGCACAGATACGCAGTATTTT.